This is a list of T cell receptor beta chains from one sample in a study of cytotoxic CD8 clonotypes in ibrutinib-treated CLL. Sequencing used immunoSEQ multiplex PCR; TCRdb keeps in-frame clones, though not all of them. The sample comprises hundreds of thousands of clones, roughly 70% of which are singletons, and approximately 15% rests with the top ten. This specimen was PBMCs, taken after 24 months of ibrutinib treatment. Every receptor here comes from a human donor with chronic lymphocytic leukemia. Both conserved end residues are part of each CDR3. Fields, in order: CDR3 length, V gene, D gene, J gene, clone size, CDR3 protein, CDR3 DNA. D genes are given only for firm matches. Clone size appears in some rows only: once, few, many, or a class for an expanded clone.

14,TRBV15,NA,TRBJ2-7,NA,CATSRGAPSYEQYF,TGTGCCACCAGCAGAGGGGCCCCATCCTACGAGCAGTACTTC
14,TRBV4-1,NA,TRBJ2-3,NA,CASTPDPGTDTQYF,TGCGCCAGCACGCCTGACCCAGGGACAGATACGCAGTATTTT
15,TRBV7-3,TRBD2,TRBJ2-7,NA,CASSLTSGAFYEQYF,TGTGCCAGCAGCTTAACTAGCGGGGCTTTCTACGAGCAGTACTTC
17,TRBV9,TRBD2,TRBJ2-1,NA,CASSEGGLAGAYNEQFF,TGTGCCAGCAGCGAGGGGGGACTAGCGGGAGCCTACAATGAGCAGTTCTTC
15,TRBV6-5,TRBD2,TRBJ2-3,few,CASSYRAGGPDTQYF,TGTGCCAGCAGTTACAGAGCGGGAGGGCCAGATACGCAGTATTTT
19,TRBV4-2,TRBD2,TRBJ2-3,NA,CASTRSGTSGTFSTDTQYF,TGTGCCAGCACCAGAAGCGGGACTAGCGGGACATTTAGCACAGATACGCAGTATTTT
15,TRBV2,NA,TRBJ1-4,NA,CASRFSAGASEKLFF,TGTGCCAGCAGGTTCTCCGCGGGGGCGAGTGAAAAACTGTTTTTT
12,TRBV5-6,NA,TRBJ1-2,NA,CASSLSGVGYTF,TGTGCCAGCAGCTTATCGGGGGTGGGCTACACCTTC
14,TRBV30,NA,TRBJ1-2,NA,CAWSWEIRIGGYTF,TGTGCCTGGAGTTGGGAGATCCGGATAGGGGGCTACACCTTC
16,TRBV21-1,NA,TRBJ2-3,NA,CASSKWALLGADTQYF,TGTGCCAGCAGCAAATGGGCCCTCCTAGGAGCAGATACGCAGTATTTT
16,TRBV5-6,NA,TRBJ2-2,NA,CASSLVQGPNTGELFF,TGTGCCAGCAGCTTGGTCCAGGGGCCCAACACCGGGGAGCTGTTTTTT
14,TRBV9,NA,TRBJ2-7,NA,CASSGASATYEQYF,TGTGCCAGCAGCGGGGCTAGCGCAACCTACGAGCAGTACTTC